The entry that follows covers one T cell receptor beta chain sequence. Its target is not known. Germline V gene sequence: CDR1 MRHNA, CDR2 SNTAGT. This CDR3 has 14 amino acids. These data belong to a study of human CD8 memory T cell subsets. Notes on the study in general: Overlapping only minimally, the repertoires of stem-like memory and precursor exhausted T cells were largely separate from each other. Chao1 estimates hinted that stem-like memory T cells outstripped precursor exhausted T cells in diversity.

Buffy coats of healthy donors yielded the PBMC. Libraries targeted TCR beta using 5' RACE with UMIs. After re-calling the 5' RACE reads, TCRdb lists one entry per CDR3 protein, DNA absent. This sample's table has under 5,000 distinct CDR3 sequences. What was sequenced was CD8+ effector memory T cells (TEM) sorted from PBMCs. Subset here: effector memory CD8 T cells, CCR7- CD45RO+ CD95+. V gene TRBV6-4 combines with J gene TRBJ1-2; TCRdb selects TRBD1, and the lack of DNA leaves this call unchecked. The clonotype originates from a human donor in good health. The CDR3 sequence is CASSEVEGASGYTF.